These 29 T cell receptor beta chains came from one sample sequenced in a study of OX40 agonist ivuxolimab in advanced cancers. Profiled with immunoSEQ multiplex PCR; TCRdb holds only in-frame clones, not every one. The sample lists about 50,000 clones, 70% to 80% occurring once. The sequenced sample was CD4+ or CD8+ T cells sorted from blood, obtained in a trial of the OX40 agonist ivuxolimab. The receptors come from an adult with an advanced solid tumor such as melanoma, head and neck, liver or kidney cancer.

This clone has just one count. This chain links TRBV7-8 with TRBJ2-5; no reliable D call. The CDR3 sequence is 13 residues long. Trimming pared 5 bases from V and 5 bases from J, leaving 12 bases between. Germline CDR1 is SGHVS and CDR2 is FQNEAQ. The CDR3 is CASSLSLGETQYF. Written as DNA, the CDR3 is TGTGCCAGCAGCCTATCTCTAGGGGAGACCCAGTACTTC.

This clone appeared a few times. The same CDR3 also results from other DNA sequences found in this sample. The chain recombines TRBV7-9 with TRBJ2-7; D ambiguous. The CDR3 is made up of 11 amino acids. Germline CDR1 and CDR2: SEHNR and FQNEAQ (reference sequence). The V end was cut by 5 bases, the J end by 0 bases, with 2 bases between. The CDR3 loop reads CASSPSYEQYF. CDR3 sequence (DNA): TGTGCCAGCAGCCCCTCCTACGAGCAGTACTTC.

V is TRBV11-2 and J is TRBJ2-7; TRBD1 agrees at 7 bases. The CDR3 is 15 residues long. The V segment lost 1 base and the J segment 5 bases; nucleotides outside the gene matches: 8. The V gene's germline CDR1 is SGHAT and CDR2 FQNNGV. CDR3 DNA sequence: TGTGCCAGCAGCTTAGTCGGCGACAGGGCCGACGAGCAGTACTTC. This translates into CASSLVGDRADEQYF.

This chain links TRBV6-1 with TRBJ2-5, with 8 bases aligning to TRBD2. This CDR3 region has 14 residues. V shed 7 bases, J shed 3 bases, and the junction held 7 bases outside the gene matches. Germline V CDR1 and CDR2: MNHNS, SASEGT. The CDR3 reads CASNGREWKETQYF. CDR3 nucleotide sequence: TGTGCCAGCAACGGGAGGGAGTGGAAAGAGACCCAGTACTTC.

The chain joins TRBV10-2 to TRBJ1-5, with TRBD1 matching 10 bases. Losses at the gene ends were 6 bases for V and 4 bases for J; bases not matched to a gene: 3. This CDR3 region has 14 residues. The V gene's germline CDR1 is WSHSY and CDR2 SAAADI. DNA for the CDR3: TGCGCCAGCAGCACGGGACAGGGGAATCAGCCCCAGCATTTT. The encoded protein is CASSTGQGNQPQHF.

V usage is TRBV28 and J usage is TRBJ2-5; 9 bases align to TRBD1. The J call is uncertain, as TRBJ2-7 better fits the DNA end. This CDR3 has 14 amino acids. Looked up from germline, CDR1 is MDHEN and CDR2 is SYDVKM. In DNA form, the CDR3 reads TGTGCCAGCAGTTCCGGGACAGGGATCTACGAGCAGTACTTC. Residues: CASSSGTGIYEQYF.

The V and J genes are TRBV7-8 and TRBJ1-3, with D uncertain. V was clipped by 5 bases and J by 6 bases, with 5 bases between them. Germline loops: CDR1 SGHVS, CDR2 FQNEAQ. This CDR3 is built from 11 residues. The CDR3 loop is CASSLSNTIYF. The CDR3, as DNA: TGTGCCAGCAGCCTCTCAAACACCATATATTTT.

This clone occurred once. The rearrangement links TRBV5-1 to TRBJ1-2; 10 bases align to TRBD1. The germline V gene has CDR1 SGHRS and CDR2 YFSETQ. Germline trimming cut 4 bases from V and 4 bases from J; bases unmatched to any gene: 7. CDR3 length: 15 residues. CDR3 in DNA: TGCGCCAGCAGCCGCGACAGGGGGCTTGTCTATGGCTACACCTTC. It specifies CASSRDRGLVYGYTF.

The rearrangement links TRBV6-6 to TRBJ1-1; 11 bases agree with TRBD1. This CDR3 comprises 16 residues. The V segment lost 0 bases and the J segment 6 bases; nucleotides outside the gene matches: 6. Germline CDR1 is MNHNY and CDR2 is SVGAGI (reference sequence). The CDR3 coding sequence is TGTGCCAGCAGTTACTCAAGGACAGGGGGCGTCGCTGAAGCTTTCTTT. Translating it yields CASSYSRTGGVAEAFF.

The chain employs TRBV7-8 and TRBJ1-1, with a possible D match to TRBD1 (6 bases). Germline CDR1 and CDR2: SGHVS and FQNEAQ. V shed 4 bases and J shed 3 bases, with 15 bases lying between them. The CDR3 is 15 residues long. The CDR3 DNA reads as TGTGCCAGCAGCTCCTACAGGGCAACGGACACTGAAGCTTTCTTT. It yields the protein CASSSYRATDTEAFF.

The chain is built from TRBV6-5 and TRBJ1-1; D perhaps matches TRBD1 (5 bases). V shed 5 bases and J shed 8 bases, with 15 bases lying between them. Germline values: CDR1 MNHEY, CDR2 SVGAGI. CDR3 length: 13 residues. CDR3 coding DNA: TGTGCCAGCAGTACCGACAGAAGGGGCGAAGCTTTCTTT. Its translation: CASSTDRRGEAFF.

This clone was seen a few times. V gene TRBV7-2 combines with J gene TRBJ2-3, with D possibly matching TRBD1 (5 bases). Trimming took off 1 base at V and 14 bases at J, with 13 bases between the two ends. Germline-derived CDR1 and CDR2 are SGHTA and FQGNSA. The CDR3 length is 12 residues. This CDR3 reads CASSLGPGKGYF. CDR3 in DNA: TGTGCCAGCAGCTTAGGCCCAGGGAAGGGGTATTTT.

CDR3 amino acids: CASSQGGDYGYTF. In DNA, the CDR3 is TGTGCCAGCAGCCAAGGGGGGGACTATGGCTACACCTTC. The V and J genes are TRBV14 and TRBJ1-2; possible D gene TRBD1, 5 bases. Germline CDR1 reads SGHDN; CDR2 reads FVKESK. CDR3 length: 13 amino acids. Trimming took off 1 base at V and 3 bases at J, with 6 bases between the two ends. The whole variable domain, filled in from reference TRBV14 and TRBJ1-2, reads EAGVTQFPSHSVIEKGQTVTLRCDPISGHDNLYWYRRVMGKEIKFLLHFVKESKQDESGMPNNRFLAERTGGTYSTLKVQPAELEDSGVYFCASSQGGDYGYTFGSGTRLTVV.

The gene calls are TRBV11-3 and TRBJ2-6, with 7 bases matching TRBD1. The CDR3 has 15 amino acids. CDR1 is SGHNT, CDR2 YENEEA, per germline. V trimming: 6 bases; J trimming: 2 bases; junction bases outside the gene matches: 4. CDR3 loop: CASSATGAGANVLTF. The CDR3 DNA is TGTGCCAGCAGTGCCACAGGGGCTGGGGCCAACGTCCTGACTTTC.

The CDR3 nucleotides read TGTGCCAGCAGTGAACAGGGCAGGGACTATGGCTACACCTTC. Residues: CASSEQGRDYGYTF. V gene TRBV6-1 combines with J gene TRBJ1-2; D may be TRBD1 (5 bases). Trimming stripped 2 bases from V and 3 bases from J, with 10 bases between. The germline V gene encodes CDR1 MNHNS and CDR2 SASEGT. CDR3 length: 14 amino acids.

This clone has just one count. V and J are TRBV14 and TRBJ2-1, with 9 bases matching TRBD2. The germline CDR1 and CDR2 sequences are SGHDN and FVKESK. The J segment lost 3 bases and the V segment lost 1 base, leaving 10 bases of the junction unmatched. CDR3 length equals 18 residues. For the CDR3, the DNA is TGTGCCAGCAGCCAAGGAGTGTGGGTAGCGGGGGTCTACAATGAGCAGTTCTTC. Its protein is CASSQGVWVAGVYNEQFF. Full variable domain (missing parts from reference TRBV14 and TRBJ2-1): EAGVTQFPSHSVIEKGQTVTLRCDPISGHDNLYWYRRVMGKEIKFLLHFVKESKQDESGMPNNRFLAERTGGTYSTLKVQPAELEDSGVYFCASSQGVWVAGVYNEQFFGPGTRLTVL.

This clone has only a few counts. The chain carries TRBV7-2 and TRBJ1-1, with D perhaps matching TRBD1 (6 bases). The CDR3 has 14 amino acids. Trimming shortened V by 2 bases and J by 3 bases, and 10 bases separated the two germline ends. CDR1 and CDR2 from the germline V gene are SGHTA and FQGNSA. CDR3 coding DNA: TGTGCCAGCAGCTTACAGGGGAGGTACACTGAAGCTTTCTTT. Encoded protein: CASSLQGRYTEAFF.

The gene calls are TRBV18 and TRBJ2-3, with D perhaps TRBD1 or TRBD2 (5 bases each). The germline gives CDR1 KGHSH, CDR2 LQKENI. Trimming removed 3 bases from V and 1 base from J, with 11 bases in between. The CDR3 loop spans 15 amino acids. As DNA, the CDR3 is TGTGCCAGCTCACCCCCGGTGGGACGCACAGATACGCAGTATTTT. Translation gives CASSPPVGRTDTQYF.

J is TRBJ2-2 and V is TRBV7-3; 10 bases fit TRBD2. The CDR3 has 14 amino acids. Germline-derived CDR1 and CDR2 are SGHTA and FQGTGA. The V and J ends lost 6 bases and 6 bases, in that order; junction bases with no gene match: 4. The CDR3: CASRDSGGSGELFF. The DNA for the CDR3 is TGTGCCAGCAGGGATAGCGGGGGGTCCGGGGAGCTGTTTTTT.

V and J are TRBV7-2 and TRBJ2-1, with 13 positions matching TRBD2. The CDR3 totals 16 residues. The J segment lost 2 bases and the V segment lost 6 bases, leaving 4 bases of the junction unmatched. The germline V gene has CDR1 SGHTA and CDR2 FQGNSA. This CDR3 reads CASSGGLAGAYNEQFF. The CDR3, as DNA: TGTGCCAGCAGTGGAGGACTAGCGGGGGCCTACAATGAGCAGTTCTTC.

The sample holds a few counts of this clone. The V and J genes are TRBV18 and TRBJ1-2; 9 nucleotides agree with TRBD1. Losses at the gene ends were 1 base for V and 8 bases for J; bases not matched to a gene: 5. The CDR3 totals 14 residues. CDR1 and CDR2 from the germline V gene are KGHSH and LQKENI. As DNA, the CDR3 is TGTGCCAGCTCACCACAAGGACAGGGGAGCGGCTACACCTTC. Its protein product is CASSPQGQGSGYTF.

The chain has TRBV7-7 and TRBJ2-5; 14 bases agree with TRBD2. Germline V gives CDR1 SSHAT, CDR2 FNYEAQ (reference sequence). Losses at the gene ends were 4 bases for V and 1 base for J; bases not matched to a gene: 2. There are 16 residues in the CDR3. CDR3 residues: CASSSGTSGSQETQYF. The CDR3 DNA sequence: TGTGCCAGCAGCTCCGGGACTAGCGGGAGCCAAGAGACCCAGTACTTC.

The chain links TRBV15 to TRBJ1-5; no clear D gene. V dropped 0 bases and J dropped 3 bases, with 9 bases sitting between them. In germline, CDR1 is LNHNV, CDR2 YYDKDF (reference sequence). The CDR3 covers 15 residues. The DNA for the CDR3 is TGTGCCACCAGCAGAGATGCCCAGCCCAATCAGCCCCAGCATTTT. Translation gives CATSRDAQPNQPQHF.

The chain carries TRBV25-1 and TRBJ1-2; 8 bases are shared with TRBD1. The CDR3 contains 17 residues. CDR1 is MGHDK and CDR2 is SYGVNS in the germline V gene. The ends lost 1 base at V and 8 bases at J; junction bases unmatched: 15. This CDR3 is CASSEFLGGTGGKGYTF. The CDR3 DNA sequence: TGTGCCAGCAGTGAATTCCTGGGAGGGACAGGAGGAAAAGGCTACACCTTC.

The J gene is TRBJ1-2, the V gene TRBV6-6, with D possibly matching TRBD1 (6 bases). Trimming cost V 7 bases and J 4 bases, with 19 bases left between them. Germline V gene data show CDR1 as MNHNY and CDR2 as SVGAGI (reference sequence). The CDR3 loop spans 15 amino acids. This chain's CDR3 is CASTPRQESSYGYTF. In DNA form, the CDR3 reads TGTGCCAGCACCCCGCGACAGGAGTCGTCCTATGGCTACACCTTC.

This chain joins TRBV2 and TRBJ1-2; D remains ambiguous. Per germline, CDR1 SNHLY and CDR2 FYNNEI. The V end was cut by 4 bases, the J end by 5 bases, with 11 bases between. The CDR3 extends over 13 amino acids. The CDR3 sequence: CASSAGPRYGYTF. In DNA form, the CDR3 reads TGTGCCAGCAGTGCCGGACCTAGGTATGGCTACACCTTC.

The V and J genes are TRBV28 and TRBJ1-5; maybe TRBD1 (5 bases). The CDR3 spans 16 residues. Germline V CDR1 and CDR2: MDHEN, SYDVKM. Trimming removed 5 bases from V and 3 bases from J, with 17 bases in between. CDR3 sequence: CASSPRRGTINQPQHF. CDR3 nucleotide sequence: TGTGCCAGCAGTCCCCGGCGGGGGACCATCAATCAGCCCCAGCATTTT.

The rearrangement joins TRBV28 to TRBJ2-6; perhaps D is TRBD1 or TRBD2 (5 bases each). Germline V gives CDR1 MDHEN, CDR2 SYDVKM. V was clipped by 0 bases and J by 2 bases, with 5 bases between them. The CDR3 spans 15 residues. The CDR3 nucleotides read TGTGCCAGCAGTTTATGGGGGGCTGGGGCCAACGTCCTGACTTTC. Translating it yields CASSLWGAGANVLTF.

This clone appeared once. The CDR3 nucleotides read TGTGCCAGCAGTTTTCAGCGGTTTGGCGTCTCCTACAATGAGCAGTTCTTC. It is translated as CASSFQRFGVSYNEQFF. The genes are TRBV27 and TRBJ2-1; D possibly corresponds to TRBD2 (5 bases). Per germline, CDR1 MNHEY and CDR2 SMNVEV (reference sequence). With 3 bases removed from V and 0 bases from J, the gap between germline ends came to 15 bases. This CDR3 region has 17 residues.